This T cell receptor (beta chain) was captured in a study of blood T cell repertoires in COVID-19. Germline values: CDR1 SGHTA, CDR2 FQGNSA. The CDR3 consists of 15 residues. V lost 0 bases, J lost 0 bases, and 1 base stayed unmatched. The assay was immunoSEQ multiplex PCR, and TCRdb's table has in-frame clones only and misses some. The table includes 100,000 to 150,000 clones, 85% detected once. The sequenced sample was peripheral blood. The source of this sequence is an elderly man with active or convalescent COVID-19. The chain links TRBV7-2 to TRBJ1-1; 7 bases align to TRBD1. The CDR3 spells CASSLAGGMNTEAFF. For the CDR3, the DNA is TGTGCCAGCAGCTTAGCAGGGGGCATGAACACTGAAGCTTTCTTT.